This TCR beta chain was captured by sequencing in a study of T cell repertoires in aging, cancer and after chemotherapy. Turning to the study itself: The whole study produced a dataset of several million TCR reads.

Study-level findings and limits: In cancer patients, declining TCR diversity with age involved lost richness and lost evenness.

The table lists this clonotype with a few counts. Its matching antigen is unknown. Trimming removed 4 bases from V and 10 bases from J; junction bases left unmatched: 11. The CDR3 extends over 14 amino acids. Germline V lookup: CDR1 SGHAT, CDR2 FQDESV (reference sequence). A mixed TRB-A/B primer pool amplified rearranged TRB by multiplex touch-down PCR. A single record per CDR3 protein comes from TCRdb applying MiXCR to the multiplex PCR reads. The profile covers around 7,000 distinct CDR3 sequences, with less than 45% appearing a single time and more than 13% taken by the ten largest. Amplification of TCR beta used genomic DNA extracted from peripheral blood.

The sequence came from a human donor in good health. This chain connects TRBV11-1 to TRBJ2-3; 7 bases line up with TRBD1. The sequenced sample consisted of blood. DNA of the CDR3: TGTGCCAGCAGCTCTTCTCAAAGGGGGCCCTCGCAGTATTTT. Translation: CASSSSQRGPSQYF.